The following is a T cell receptor (beta chain) sequence with its context. The table came from immunoSEQ multiplex PCR; TCRdb's copy has only in-frame clones and leaves some out. There are about 15,000 clones in the sample; approximately 87% occur only once, and around a quarter lies in the top ten. The sample belongs to a study of T cells in localized non-small cell lung cancer. This CDR3 region has 13 residues. The V gene's germline CDR1 is MDHEN and CDR2 SYDVKM. Trimming shortened V by 1 base and J by 11 bases, and 14 bases separated the two germline ends. Sequenced material: peripheral blood mononuclear cells, taken before any cancer treatment. V gene TRBV28 combines with J gene TRBJ1-1; D is possibly TRBD1 (6 bases). The receptor's source is a male donor older than 55 with stage II lung adenocarcinoma. This CDR3 reads CASSLLGPGEAFF. For the CDR3, the DNA is TGTGCCAGCAGTTTATTGGGGCCAGGGGAGGCTTTCTTT.